This is a list of T cell receptor beta chains from one sample in a study of blood T cells in healthy people across ages. TCRdb used MiXCR to reprocess the 5' RACE reads, holding one entry per CDR3 protein. The sample carries 650,000 to 1,000,000 distinct CDR3 sequences, more than 35% recorded once. Sequences were obtained from blood. Source of these receptors: a man older than 75 in good health. Both conserved end residues are part of each CDR3. The D gene is left open where the match is weak. Only part of the rows carry a size: once, few, many, or a class if the clone is expanded.

CDR3nt: TGTGCCAGCAGCCATTCCCTAGCGGGGACGAACACCGGGGAGCTGTTTTTT
CDR3aa: CASSHSLAGTNTGELFF
v_gene: TRBV3-1
abundance: NA
d_gene: TRBD2
j_gene: TRBJ2-2

CDR3nt: TGTGCCAGGAGAGTGATAGGGACAGCAATTCAAGAGACCCAGTACTTC
CDR3aa: CARRVIGTAIQETQYF
v_gene: TRBV21-1
abundance: NA
d_gene: NA
j_gene: TRBJ2-5

CDR3nt: TGTGCCAGCAGCCTCCTGGGGGGAGTCACAGATACGCAGTATTTT
CDR3aa: CASSLLGGVTDTQYF
v_gene: TRBV12-3/TRBV12-4
abundance: NA
d_gene: NA
j_gene: TRBJ2-3

CDR3nt: TGTGCCAGCAGCTTACGGTTCTCCTACGAGCAGTACTTC
CDR3aa: CASSLRFSYEQYF
v_gene: TRBV13
abundance: NA
d_gene: NA
j_gene: TRBJ2-7

CDR3nt: TGTGCCAGCAGCTTATACCTAGCGGGAGGGAGCACAGATACGCAGTATTTT
CDR3aa: CASSLYLAGGSTDTQYF
v_gene: TRBV13
abundance: few
d_gene: TRBD2
j_gene: TRBJ2-3

CDR3nt: TGCAGCGTTGAGAATAGCGGGGGAGGTACAGATACGCAGTATTTT
CDR3aa: CSVENSGGGTDTQYF
v_gene: TRBV29-1
abundance: NA
d_gene: TRBD2
j_gene: TRBJ2-3

CDR3nt: TGCGCCAGCAGGCAGGTCCCAGGGACAGTTAAGGAGACCCAGTACTTC
CDR3aa: CASRQVPGTVKETQYF
v_gene: TRBV5-1
abundance: NA
d_gene: TRBD1
j_gene: TRBJ2-5

CDR3nt: TGCAGTGCTAGAGACGTGGACAGAGACACTGAAGCTTTCTTT
CDR3aa: CSARDVDRDTEAFF
v_gene: TRBV20-1
abundance: NA
d_gene: NA
j_gene: TRBJ1-1

CDR3nt: TGCGCCAGCAGCTTGGCCTCTAGCTTTCGGGCAGATACGCAGTATTTT
CDR3aa: CASSLASSFRADTQYF
v_gene: TRBV5-1
abundance: NA
d_gene: NA
j_gene: TRBJ2-3

CDR3nt: TGCAGTGCTAGGGACACTGCGCGGGCCTACGAGCAGTACTTC
CDR3aa: CSARDTARAYEQYF
v_gene: TRBV20-1
abundance: few
d_gene: NA
j_gene: TRBJ2-7

CDR3nt: TGCAGCGTTGTAGGACGGGGTACCTACGAGCAGTACTTC
CDR3aa: CSVVGRGTYEQYF
v_gene: TRBV29-1
abundance: NA
d_gene: NA
j_gene: TRBJ2-7

CDR3nt: TGTGCCAGCAGCAGAACAGGGACAGGGGCCCCTAGGGAGCAGTTCTTC
CDR3aa: CASSRTGTGAPREQFF
v_gene: TRBV7-2
abundance: NA
d_gene: TRBD1
j_gene: TRBJ2-1

CDR3nt: TGTGCCAGCAGTTCCCGGACTAGCGGGAACCCAGATACGCAGTATTTT
CDR3aa: CASSSRTSGNPDTQYF
v_gene: TRBV27
abundance: NA
d_gene: TRBD2
j_gene: TRBJ2-3

CDR3nt: TGTGCCAGCAGCTTAGCGGCGGGCACCCATCGCACAGATACGCAGTATTTT
CDR3aa: CASSLAAGTHRTDTQYF
v_gene: TRBV11-1
abundance: NA
d_gene: NA
j_gene: TRBJ2-3

CDR3nt: TGTGCCAGCAGTTCGCGATCGACTAGCGGGACTGGACCTGGGGCCAACGTCCTGACTTTC
CDR3aa: CASSSRSTSGTGPGANVLTF
v_gene: TRBV6-2/TRBV6-3
abundance: NA
d_gene: TRBD2
j_gene: TRBJ2-6

CDR3nt: TGCGCCAGCAGTCCTGAAGGGGTTGGGAAAACCTATGGCTACACCTTC
CDR3aa: CASSPEGVGKTYGYTF
v_gene: TRBV4-3
abundance: NA
d_gene: NA
j_gene: TRBJ1-2

CDR3nt: TGCGCCAGCAGCTTGGGGCAGACAACATTCTCCTACGAGCAGTACTTC
CDR3aa: CASSLGQTTFSYEQYF
v_gene: TRBV5-1
abundance: NA
d_gene: NA
j_gene: TRBJ2-7

CDR3nt: TGCGCCAGCAGCGGTGGGATTGCACTTGAAGAGACCCAGTACTTC
CDR3aa: CASSGGIALEETQYF
v_gene: TRBV5-1
abundance: few
d_gene: NA
j_gene: TRBJ2-5

CDR3nt: TGCGCCAGCAGCTTCCAGGGACCTTTTTACAATGAGCAGTTCTTC
CDR3aa: CASSFQGPFYNEQFF
v_gene: TRBV5-1
abundance: few
d_gene: NA
j_gene: TRBJ2-1

CDR3nt: TGTGCCAGCAGTTTTGGGCAGGCCAACAATTCACCCCTCCACTTT
CDR3aa: CASSFGQANNSPLHF
v_gene: TRBV12-3/TRBV12-4
abundance: NA
d_gene: NA
j_gene: TRBJ1-6

CDR3nt: TGCAGCATCCCCAGCGACAAGGGGTTCAGCTCCTACGAGCAGTACTTC
CDR3aa: CSIPSDKGFSSYEQYF
v_gene: TRBV29-1
abundance: NA
d_gene: NA
j_gene: TRBJ2-7

CDR3nt: TGTGCCAGCACGGACAGAGCCTCCAACTATGGCTACACCTTC
CDR3aa: CASTDRASNYGYTF
v_gene: TRBV6-1
abundance: few
d_gene: NA
j_gene: TRBJ1-2

CDR3nt: TGTGCCTGCAGCCCACTAGCGGGAGGGTACAATGAGCAGTTCTTC
CDR3aa: CACSPLAGGYNEQFF
v_gene: TRBV7-2
abundance: NA
d_gene: TRBD2
j_gene: TRBJ2-1

CDR3nt: TGCAGTGCTAGAAGGGTCGACGAGCAGTACTTC
CDR3aa: CSARRVDEQYF
v_gene: TRBV20-1
abundance: NA
d_gene: NA
j_gene: TRBJ2-7

CDR3nt: TGTGCCAGCAGCTTTACTAGGAGCTCCTACGAGCAGTACTTC
CDR3aa: CASSFTRSSYEQYF
v_gene: TRBV7-8
abundance: once
d_gene: NA
j_gene: TRBJ2-7

CDR3nt: TGTGCCAGCAGCTCGGGACTAGCGGGATTAATTGAGGAGACCCAGTACTTC
CDR3aa: CASSSGLAGLIEETQYF
v_gene: TRBV11-3
abundance: few
d_gene: TRBD2
j_gene: TRBJ2-5

CDR3nt: TGCGCCAGCAGCTCGTGGGTTTCTGGGGCCAACGTCCTGACTTTC
CDR3aa: CASSSWVSGANVLTF
v_gene: TRBV5-1
abundance: NA
d_gene: NA
j_gene: TRBJ2-6

CDR3nt: TGTGCCATCAGGGGACAGTCCAACGTCCTGACTTTC
CDR3aa: CAIRGQSNVLTF
v_gene: TRBV10-3
abundance: NA
d_gene: TRBD1
j_gene: TRBJ2-6

CDR3nt: TGTGCCAGCAGCATGGACAGGGTTAGCACTGAAGCTTTCTTT
CDR3aa: CASSMDRVSTEAFF
v_gene: TRBV7-2
abundance: many
d_gene: TRBD1
j_gene: TRBJ1-1

CDR3nt: TGTGCCAGCAGTAGCGCTACCTACGAGCAGTACTTC
CDR3aa: CASSSATYEQYF
v_gene: TRBV6-2/TRBV6-3
abundance: NA
d_gene: NA
j_gene: TRBJ2-7

CDR3nt: TGCAGTGAGACAGCTCCCAACAATGAGCAGTACTTC
CDR3aa: CSETAPNNEQYF
v_gene: TRBV20-1
abundance: NA
d_gene: NA
j_gene: TRBJ2-7

CDR3nt: TGTGCCAGCAGCTTTCAAGGGGGAGGAGAAAAACTGTTTTTT
CDR3aa: CASSFQGGGEKLFF
v_gene: TRBV7-2
abundance: few
d_gene: NA
j_gene: TRBJ1-4

CDR3nt: TGCAGTGCTGCTAGCGGCAATGAGCAGTTCTTC
CDR3aa: CSAASGNEQFF
v_gene: TRBV20-1
abundance: NA
d_gene: TRBD2
j_gene: TRBJ2-1

CDR3nt: TGTGCCACCATCAAGGGGGGGACAGGTACTGGCAATGAGCAGTTCTTC
CDR3aa: CATIKGGTGTGNEQFF
v_gene: TRBV2
abundance: NA
d_gene: NA
j_gene: TRBJ2-1

CDR3nt: TGCAGTGCTAGAGCCCCTAGCGGGAGGACCCTCTCCTACGAGCAGTACTTC
CDR3aa: CSARAPSGRTLSYEQYF
v_gene: TRBV20-1
abundance: NA
d_gene: TRBD2
j_gene: TRBJ2-7

CDR3nt: TGCGCCAGCAGCCAAGATCGAATTGGGGGAAGAGGCTACACCTTC
CDR3aa: CASSQDRIGGRGYTF
v_gene: TRBV4-3
abundance: NA
d_gene: NA
j_gene: TRBJ1-2

CDR3nt: TGTGCCAGCAGACAGGGACAGGGAAGCTTCGGCGAGCAGTACTTC
CDR3aa: CASRQGQGSFGEQYF
v_gene: TRBV5-6
abundance: few
d_gene: TRBD1
j_gene: TRBJ2-7

CDR3nt: TGTGCCAGCAGCCCTAGGTCAGGGGACAGGAGCTACGAGCAGTACTTC
CDR3aa: CASSPRSGDRSYEQYF
v_gene: TRBV7-2
abundance: NA
d_gene: TRBD1
j_gene: TRBJ2-7

CDR3nt: TGCAGCGTTGCCCCCGGGGGGGAGACCCAGTACTTC
CDR3aa: CSVAPGGETQYF
v_gene: TRBV29-1
abundance: few
d_gene: TRBD2
j_gene: TRBJ2-5

CDR3nt: TGTGCCAGCAGTGAATTACCTAGCGGGGTTAGCACAGGTACGCAGTATTTT
CDR3aa: CASSELPSGVSTGTQYF
v_gene: TRBV6-1
abundance: NA
d_gene: TRBD2
j_gene: TRBJ2-3

CDR3nt: TGTGTCATCAGCCCACCGGACGCTAACTATGGCTACACCTTC
CDR3aa: CVISPPDANYGYTF
v_gene: TRBV10-3
abundance: NA
d_gene: NA
j_gene: TRBJ1-2

CDR3nt: TGCGCCAGCAGCACCTTCCCAGGGAAATCCTACGAGCAGTACTTC
CDR3aa: CASSTFPGKSYEQYF
v_gene: TRBV5-1
abundance: few
d_gene: NA
j_gene: TRBJ2-7

CDR3nt: TGTGCCAGCAGCCAAGATCCAGGGGTTGGGGAGCAGTTCTTC
CDR3aa: CASSQDPGVGEQFF
v_gene: TRBV3-1
abundance: few
d_gene: NA
j_gene: TRBJ2-1

CDR3nt: TGTGCCATCAGTGAGGAGGGTCGGAGGAATGAGCAGTTCTTC
CDR3aa: CAISEEGRRNEQFF
v_gene: TRBV10-3
abundance: NA
d_gene: NA
j_gene: TRBJ2-1

CDR3nt: TGTGCCAGCAGCGAAGGACAGCCCTACGAGCAGTACTTC
CDR3aa: CASSEGQPYEQYF
v_gene: TRBV25-1
abundance: few
d_gene: NA
j_gene: TRBJ2-7

CDR3nt: TGCAGCGCCCAGGACAGACTTCAAGAGACCCAGTACTTC
CDR3aa: CSAQDRLQETQYF
v_gene: TRBV20-1
abundance: NA
d_gene: NA
j_gene: TRBJ2-5

CDR3nt: TGCGCCAGCAGCCCCGGCCAGTATAGCAATCAGCCCCAGCATTTT
CDR3aa: CASSPGQYSNQPQHF
v_gene: TRBV5-1
abundance: NA
d_gene: NA
j_gene: TRBJ1-5

CDR3nt: TGCAGCGTTCGTGGGACAGGGTTAAATGTTCAGTACTTC
CDR3aa: CSVRGTGLNVQYF
v_gene: TRBV29-1
abundance: NA
d_gene: TRBD1
j_gene: TRBJ2-4

CDR3nt: TGCAGTGCTACCCCGGGAGCGGTTCCCTACAATGAGCAGTTCTTC
CDR3aa: CSATPGAVPYNEQFF
v_gene: TRBV20-1
abundance: many
d_gene: NA
j_gene: TRBJ2-1

CDR3nt: TGCAGCTCCGGGGAGGATACGCAGTATTTT
CDR3aa: CSSGEDTQYF
v_gene: TRBV20-1
abundance: NA
d_gene: NA
j_gene: TRBJ2-3

CDR3nt: TGCAGTGCTATCGTCCTAGCGGGAGGGCCGGACAATGAGCAGTACTTC
CDR3aa: CSAIVLAGGPDNEQYF
v_gene: TRBV20-1
abundance: once
d_gene: TRBD2
j_gene: TRBJ2-5

CDR3nt: TGCGCCAGCAGTGAGGTGCAGGGGGGTACTAACATTCAGTACTTC
CDR3aa: CASSEVQGGTNIQYF
v_gene: TRBV10-2
abundance: NA
d_gene: NA
j_gene: TRBJ2-4

CDR3nt: TGTGCCAGCAGTTCCTACCTAGGTAGCGGGAGTATTTACAATGAGCAGTTCTTC
CDR3aa: CASSSYLGSGSIYNEQFF
v_gene: TRBV6-2/TRBV6-3
abundance: NA
d_gene: TRBD2
j_gene: TRBJ2-1